What follows are 13 T cell receptor beta chains derived from one specimen sequenced in a study of regulatory T cells in long-lasting Graves disease. The time point here: newly diagnosed GD, antithyroid drugs for less than 3 months. Extracted RNA from PBMCs served as the source of the TCR library. CDR3-region Arm-PCR and iRepertoire HTBI primers produced the TCR beta libraries. A single record per CDR3 protein comes from TCRdb applying MiXCR to the multiplex PCR reads. The data show around 480,000 distinct CDR3 sequences, about 16% seen once. These data are also associated with another study on T cells in Graves' hyperthyroidism and ophthalmopathy.

This specimen consisted of peripheral blood mononuclear cells (PBMCs), obtained at new diagnosis, from a patient treated with antithyroid drugs. These receptors originate from a middle-aged woman with Graves disease.

This clonotype appeared a few times. This sequence joins TRBV12-5 and TRBJ2-7; D is tentatively TRBD1 or TRBD2 (5 bases each). The CDR3 is 13 residues long. Deletions cut 3 bases from V and 4 bases from J, with 10 bases between. CDR1 and CDR2 (germline): LGHNT, FRNRAP. The CDR3 DNA reads TGTGCTAGTGGTTTAGGGACCGCGTACGAGCAGTACTTC. Amino acid sequence: CASGLGTAYEQYF. The full variable domain, in which reference TRBV12-5 and TRBJ2-7 provide the parts outside the CDR3, is DARVTQTPRHKVTEMGQEVTMRCQPILGHNTVFWYRQTMMQGLELLAYFRNRAPLDDSGMPKDRFSAEMPDATLATLKIQPSEPRDSAVYFCASGLGTAYEQYFGPGTRLTVT.

The chain joins TRBV6-5 to TRBJ2-7; D may match TRBD1 or TRBD2 (6 bases each). V gave up 0 bases and J gave up 7 bases, with 28 bases separating them. The V gene's germline CDR1 is MNHEY and CDR2 SVGAGI. CDR3 length: 19 residues. This CDR3 reads CASSYSRWGAVGTPWEQYF. DNA for the CDR3: TGTGCCAGCAGTTACTCGAGGTGGGGGGCCGTAGGGACCCCCTGGGAGCAGTACTTC.

This clonotype was detected many times. The chain employs TRBV12-3 or TRBV12-4 and TRBJ2-5; a possible D gene is TRBD2 (6 bases). V was shortened by 5 bases and J by 1 base, with 11 bases between the two germline ends. The CDR3 has 14 residues. CDR3 in DNA: TGTGCCAGCAGTCCCGGGACTCCCCAAGAGACCCAGTACTTC. Its translation: CASSPGTPQETQYF.

The chain has TRBV4-1 and TRBJ2-7; D is undetermined. Germline V gene lookup returns CDR1 MGHRA and CDR2 YSYEKL. V dropped 4 bases and J dropped 4 bases, with 14 bases sitting between them. This CDR3 is built from 14 residues. The CDR3 loop is CASSPWRSAYEQYF. As DNA, the CDR3 is TGCGCCAGCAGCCCATGGCGCAGCGCGTACGAGCAGTACTTC.

This clonotype was observed at least ten times. The chain combines TRBV12-3 or TRBV12-4 with TRBJ2-5, with a tentative D call TRBD1 (6 bases). The V and J ends lost 6 bases and 1 base respectively, with 12 bases between them. The CDR3 has 14 amino acids. CDR3 region: CASSPDSLQETQYF. Written as DNA, the CDR3 is TGTGCCAGCAGCCCGGACAGTCTCCAAGAGACCCAGTACTTC.

In its sample, this clonotype was seen many times. The chain has TRBV20-1 and TRBJ2-1; D possibly uses TRBD1 or TRBD2 (6 bases each). Trimming removed 3 bases from V and 7 bases from J, with 13 bases in between. This CDR3 spans 13 amino acids. Germline V gene sequence: CDR1 DFQATT, CDR2 SNEGSKA (reference sequence). The CDR3 nucleotides are TGCAGTGCTAGTACCGGGGGCGGGAATGAGCAGTTCTTC. This encodes CSASTGGGNEQFF.

This clonotype was seen more than once but under ten times. The V call is TRBV27, the J call TRBJ2-7, with 11 positions matching TRBD1. The CDR3 spans 14 residues. CDR1 and CDR2 (germline): MNHEY, SMNVEV (reference sequence). J gave up 4 bases and V 4 bases, and 3 bases lay outside the gene matches. The CDR3 region is CASSSWDRGYEQYF. The CDR3 DNA reads as TGTGCCAGCAGTTCCTGGGACAGGGGGTACGAGCAGTACTTC.

This clonotype was seen many times. V and J are TRBV6-1 and TRBJ2-3; D not resolved. This CDR3 comprises 14 residues. The V gene lost 7 bases and the J gene lost 2 bases, with 13 bases spanning the gap. CDR1 is MNHNS, CDR2 SASEGT, per germline. CDR3 loop: CASNSLGYTDTQYF. The CDR3 nucleotides read TGTGCCAGCAATAGCTTGGGATACACAGATACGCAGTATTTT.

As DNA, the CDR3 is TGTGCCAGCAGCGCAGGGGTCCAAGAGACCCAGTACTTC. Protein sequence: CASSAGVQETQYF. The gene calls are TRBV14 and TRBJ2-5; weak D call: TRBD1 (6 bases). Germline V lookup: CDR1 SGHDN, CDR2 FVKESK. V was pared by 5 bases and J by 1 base, with 8 bases between. The CDR3 loop spans 13 amino acids.

The chain carries TRBV19 and TRBJ2-1; TRBD1 aligns across 7 bases. The CDR3 sequence is 15 residues long. Germline V CDR1 and CDR2: LNHDA, SQIVND (reference sequence). V shed 4 bases and J 0 bases; nucleotides not matched to a gene: 3. DNA of the CDR3: TGTGCCAGTAGTAAACAGGGGAGCTCCTACAATGAGCAGTTCTTC. Translating it yields CASSKQGSSYNEQFF.

This clonotype was recorded at least ten times. This chain joins TRBV15 and TRBJ2-7; 11 nucleotides line up with TRBD2. This CDR3 is 15 amino acids long. Germline V gives CDR1 LNHNV, CDR2 YYDKDF (reference sequence). V lost 4 bases to trimming and J lost 5 bases; unmatched junction nucleotides: 7. CDR3 bases: TGTGCCACCAGCACCAAGGGACTAGCGGCCGACGAGCAGTACTTC. It codes for CATSTKGLAADEQYF.

This clonotype was picked up many times. The genes are TRBV6-1 and TRBJ1-3; D uncertain. The CDR3 has 15 residues. Germline CDR1 MNHNS, CDR2 SASEGT. With 3 bases removed from V and 0 bases from J, the gap between germline ends came to 9 bases. Written as DNA, the CDR3 is TGTGCCAGCAGTGACAGCTCCTCCTCTGGAAACACCATATATTTT. Protein: CASSDSSSSGNTIYF.

This clonotype showed up just a few times. A much larger clone differs from this one at a single base, so this may be a read error. The genes are TRBV9 and TRBJ1-2; D is unclear. The V and J ends lost 0 bases and 7 bases respectively, with 4 bases between them. The CDR3 runs to 11 residues. The germline gives CDR1 SGDLS, CDR2 YYNGEE. CDR3 protein: CASSVGGGYTF. CDR3 sequence (DNA): TGTGCCAGCAGCGTAGGGGGTGGCTACACCTTC.